The 21 T cell receptor beta chains listed next were all sequenced from one sample in a study of blood T cell repertoires in COVID-19. Generated by immunoSEQ multiplex PCR, the TCRdb table keeps only in-frame clones and is missing some. The sample includes 250,000 or so clones, 70% to 90% of them seen just once. The sample consisted of peripheral blood. The receptors shown here come from a woman aged 55-69 years with COVID-19, enrolled during active disease.

V gene TRBV15 combines with J gene TRBJ1-1; D gene ambiguous. The CDR3 consists of 13 residues. The V end was cut by 0 bases, the J end by 7 bases, with 9 bases between. CDR1 and CDR2 (germline): LNHNV, YYDKDF (reference sequence). CDR3 sequence (DNA): TGTGCCACCAGCAGAGATCTCGTCAGTGAAGCTTTCTTT. Encoded protein: CATSRDLVSEAFF.

In this sample, this clone turned up once. This sequence joins TRBV7-3 and TRBJ2-2, with TRBD1 matching 7 bases. Germline V gene sequence: CDR1 SGHTA, CDR2 FQGTGA. The trim removed 4 bases at V and 4 bases at J, leaving 12 bases unmatched. The CDR3 loop spans 17 amino acids. The CDR3 coding sequence is TGTGCCAGCAGCTCCCAGACAGGGACCTTTGTCACCGGGGAGCTGTTTTTT. Its translation: CASSSQTGTFVTGELFF.

Only a few counts were recorded for this clone. The chain uses TRBV15 and TRBJ1-5; D not certain. The CDR3 contains 14 residues. CDR1 is LNHNV and CDR2 is YYDKDF in the germline V gene (reference sequence). V was trimmed by 0 bases and J by 4 bases, leaving 7 bases between them. In nucleotides, the CDR3 is TGTGCCACCAGCAGAGAATTGAGGAATCAGCCCCAGCATTTT. This codes for CATSRELRNQPQHF.

V and J are TRBV7-2 and TRBJ2-7, with unresolved D. This CDR3 is built from 16 residues. Germline loops: CDR1 SGHTA, CDR2 FQGNSA. V was clipped by 5 bases and J by 4 bases, with 21 bases between them. CDR3: CASSRTATRFFYEQYF. CDR3 nucleotides: TGTGCCAGCAGCCGCACCGCTACGCGCTTCTTTTACGAGCAGTACTTC.

This clone has only one observation. The rearrangement joins TRBV9 to TRBJ1-1; D perhaps matches TRBD1 (5 bases). CDR1 SGDLS and CDR2 YYNGEE come from the germline V gene. Trimming left V 0 bases short and J 0 bases short, with 15 bases between. The CDR3 covers 17 residues. The DNA of the CDR3 is TGTGCCAGCAGCGTAGATATCGGGGCGGGATTGAACACTGAAGCTTTCTTT. Its protein is CASSVDIGAGLNTEAFF.

The genes are TRBV19 and TRBJ2-1; TRBD2 matches at 14 bases. The CDR3 extends over 20 amino acids. Germline values: CDR1 LNHDA, CDR2 SQIVND (reference sequence). V shed 5 bases and J 0 bases; nucleotides not matched to a gene: 12. This CDR3 is CASSPISGTSGSNSYNEQFF. In nucleotides, the CDR3 is TGTGCCAGTAGTCCGATCTCCGGGACTAGCGGGAGTAACTCCTACAATGAGCAGTTCTTC.

The rearrangement joins TRBV4-2 to TRBJ2-1; maybe TRBD2 (6 bases). This CDR3 is 16 amino acids long. Trimming shortened V by 4 bases and J by 8 bases, and 21 bases separated the two germline ends. Per germline, CDR1 LGHNA and CDR2 YNFKEQ. The CDR3 protein is CASSRRSSGSWDEQFF. CDR3 in DNA: TGTGCCAGCAGCCGCCGGTCTTCCGGGAGCTGGGATGAGCAGTTCTTC.

This clone was seen more than once but under ten times. This chain links TRBV11-2 with TRBJ2-2; TRBD2 agrees at 13 bases. V was pared by 5 bases and J by 5 bases, with 14 bases of the junction left unmatched. Germline CDR1 is SGHAT and CDR2 is FQNNGV. CDR3 length: 19 residues. The CDR3 coding sequence is TGTGCCAGCAGCCATTGGACTAGCGGGAGACGGTCGGGAACCGGGGAGCTGTTTTTT. Protein sequence: CASSHWTSGRRSGTGELFF. Together with reference TRBV11-2 and TRBJ2-2, the CDR3 gives the full variable domain: EAGVAQSPRYKIIEKRQSVAFWCNPISGHATLYWYQQILGQGPKLLIQFQNNGVVDDSQLPKDRFSAERLKGVDSTLKIQPAKLEDSAVYLCASSHWTSGRRSGTGELFFGEGSRLTVL.

This chain uses TRBV19 with TRBJ1-5; D perhaps matches TRBD1 (6 bases). In germline, CDR1 is LNHDA, CDR2 SQIVND (reference sequence). V was cut by 8 bases and J by 6 bases, with 20 bases left in between. There are 15 residues in the CDR3. The CDR3 loop is CASQRLGQMGQPQHF. The CDR3 region has the DNA TGTGCCAGTCAGAGATTGGGACAAATGGGTCAGCCCCAGCATTTT.

This chain joins TRBV29-1 and TRBJ2-7, with TRBD2 matching 11 bases. Trimming at V came to 6 bases and at J to 3 bases, leaving 10 bases not matched to a gene. Germline lookup yields CDR1 SQVTM and CDR2 ANQGSEA. The CDR3 consists of 15 residues. CDR3 sequence reads: CSVLGLAGDYYEQYF. The CDR3 region has the DNA TGCAGCGTCCTCGGACTAGCGGGCGATTACTACGAGCAGTACTTC.

The chain couples TRBV28 to TRBJ2-7, with D possibly matching TRBD2 (7 bases). In germline, CDR1 is MDHEN, CDR2 SYDVKM. The CDR3 is 15 residues long. V was cut by 5 bases and J by 4 bases, with 18 bases left in between. The CDR3 spells CASSPLGGGSYEQYF. Written as DNA, the CDR3 is TGTGCCAGCAGTCCCCTTGGCGGGGGCAGTTACGAGCAGTACTTC.

The chain recombines TRBV7-9 with TRBJ2-3; 7 positions agree with TRBD2. Trimming took 3 bases from V and 0 from J; bases not matched to a gene: 3. CDR3 length: 15 amino acids. Germline V gene data show CDR1 as SEHNR and CDR2 as FQNEAQ (reference sequence). The CDR3 loop reads CASSFLGGSTDTQYF. CDR3 DNA sequence: TGTGCCAGCAGCTTTCTCGGGGGGAGCACAGATACGCAGTATTTT.

The V and J genes are TRBV6-1 and TRBJ1-5; a possible D gene is TRBD1 (5 bases). The CDR3 has 15 residues. V was clipped by 3 bases and J by 2 bases, with 11 bases between them. Germline V gives CDR1 MNHNS, CDR2 SASEGT. As DNA, the CDR3 is TGTGCCAGCAGTGAGTCCAGGGTTCGCAATCAGCCCCAGCATTTT. Protein: CASSESRVRNQPQHF.

The chain combines TRBV6-5 with TRBJ2-1, with 8 nucleotides matching TRBD1. The CDR3 has 13 residues. CDR1 MNHEY and CDR2 SVGAGI come from the germline V gene. V dropped 6 bases and J dropped 4; count of bases not matched to a gene: 2. CDR3 coding DNA: TGTGCCAGCAGGACAGGGGTTTACAATGAGCAGTTCTTC. This sequence encodes CASRTGVYNEQFF.

The chain carries TRBV6-1 and TRBJ1-2; D gene ambiguous. The V gene lost 1 base and the J gene lost 14 bases, with 8 bases spanning the gap. Germline V gene sequence: CDR1 MNHNS, CDR2 SASEGT. The CDR3 loop spans 10 amino acids. The CDR3 region has the DNA TGTGCCAGCAGTGAAGTGAGGGTTACCTTC. Translated, it gives CASSEVRVTF.

V is TRBV3-1 (or the pseudogene TRBV3-2) and J is TRBJ2-7; tentative D call: TRBD1 (7 bases). Germline CDR1 is LGHDT and CDR2 is YNNKEL (reference sequence). Deletions cut 2 bases from V and 6 bases from J, with 17 bases between. This CDR3 spans 15 amino acids. Here the CDR3 reads CASSQWGDSRSEQYF. CDR3 in DNA: TGTGCCAGCAGCCAATGGGGGGACAGCCGGAGCGAGCAGTACTTC.

This chain uses TRBV7-2 with TRBJ2-5; D unclear. Trimming removed 1 base at V and 1 base at J, with 7 bases between. The CDR3 runs to 14 residues. Germline CDR1 reads SGHTA; CDR2 reads FQGNSA. DNA of the CDR3: TGTGCCAGCAGCTTAGGGCCCCGCCAAGAGACCCAGTACTTC. Translating gives CASSLGPRQETQYF.

This clone was detected ten times or more. CDR3 amino acids: CASSASTSFGEQYF. DNA for the CDR3: TGTGCCAGCAGCGCATCGACTAGCTTCGGCGAGCAGTACTTC. The V and J genes are TRBV7-7 and TRBJ2-7, with TRBD2 matching 7 bases. The V gene end was trimmed by 5 bases and the J gene end by 6 bases; junction bases not matched to a gene: 10. The CDR3 runs to 14 residues. Per the germline V gene, CDR1 is SSHAT and CDR2 is FNYEAQ (reference sequence).

The chain is built from TRBV5-1 and TRBJ2-1; 15 bases are a match to TRBD2. The germline CDR1 and CDR2 sequences are SGHRS and YFSETQ. The V and J ends lost 4 bases and 8 bases, in that order; junction bases with no gene match: 4. This CDR3 has 15 residues. DNA for the CDR3: TGCGCCAGCAGCAGGACTAGCGGGAGGGCCGATGAGCAGTTCTTC. It specifies CASSRTSGRADEQFF.

This chain connects TRBV6-6 to TRBJ2-7; 7 bases are a match to TRBD2. Trimming took 5 bases from V and 2 from J; bases not matched to a gene: 9. The CDR3 is 15 amino acids. The germline gives CDR1 MNHNY, CDR2 SVGAGI (reference sequence). CDR3 residues: CASSRSGTIPYEQYF. The CDR3 region has the DNA TGTGCCAGCAGTCGATCCGGGACTATCCCCTACGAGCAGTACTTC.

The J gene is TRBJ2-1, the V gene TRBV18; D may be TRBD1 (7 bases). Germline CDR1 reads KGHSH; CDR2 reads LQKENI. The V end lost 4 bases, the J end lost 7 bases, and 23 bases lay between the germline ends. The CDR3 consists of 17 residues. The CDR3 DNA follows: TGTGCCAGCTCACAAAGAACGGCAGGACAGGCGGGGAATGAGCAGTTCTTC. This translates into CASSQRTAGQAGNEQFF.